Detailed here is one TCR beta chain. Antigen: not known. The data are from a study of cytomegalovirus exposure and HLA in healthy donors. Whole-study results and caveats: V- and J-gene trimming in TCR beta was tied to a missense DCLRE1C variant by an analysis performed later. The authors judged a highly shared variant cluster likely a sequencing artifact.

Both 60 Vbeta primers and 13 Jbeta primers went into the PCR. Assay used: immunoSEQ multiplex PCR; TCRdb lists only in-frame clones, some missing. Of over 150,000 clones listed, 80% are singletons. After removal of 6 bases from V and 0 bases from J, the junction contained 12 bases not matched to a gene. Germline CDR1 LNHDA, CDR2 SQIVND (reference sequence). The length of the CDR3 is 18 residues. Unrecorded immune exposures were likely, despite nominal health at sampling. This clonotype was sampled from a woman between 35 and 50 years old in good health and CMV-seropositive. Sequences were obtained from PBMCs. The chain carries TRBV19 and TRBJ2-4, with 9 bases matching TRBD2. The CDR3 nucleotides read TGTGCCAGTAGCACCGGGACTAGCCAAAGGGGAGCCAAAAACATTCAGTACTTC. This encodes CASSTGTSQRGAKNIQYF. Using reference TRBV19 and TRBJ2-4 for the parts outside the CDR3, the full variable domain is DGGITQSPKYLFRKEGQNVTLSCEQNLNHDAMYWYRQDPGQGLRLIYYSQIVNDFQKGDIAEGYSVSREKKESFPLTVTSAQKNPTAFYLCASSTGTSQRGAKNIQYFGAGTRLSVL.